The rows below give T cell receptor beta chains drawn from one sample of a study of blood T cells in healthy people across ages. MiXCR was run by TCRdb on the 5' RACE reads, yielding one entry per CDR3 protein. This table holds 1.5 million to 2 million distinct CDR3 sequences, around 48% found once. The sequencing input was blood. These receptors were taken from a middle-aged woman in good health. The CDR3 runs from the conserved cysteine through the conserved F or W. The D gene is left open where the match is weak. The size entry is marked missing in some rows and otherwise reads once, few, many or a size class.

j_call	v_call	clone_size	d_call	cdr3_length	cdr3_aa	cdr3_nt
TRBJ2-1	TRBV13	.	.	11	CASSLASNKFF	TGTGCCAGCAGCTTAGCCAGTAATAAGTTCTTC
TRBJ2-1	TRBV4-2	.	TRBD2	16	CASSQALNGGADEQFF	TGTGCCAGCAGCCAGGCTCTCAACGGGGGGGCCGATGAGCAGTTCTTC
TRBJ2-1	TRBV7-8	.	TRBD2	16	CASSPSRGGAGNEQFF	TGTGCCAGCAGCCCCAGCCGGGGGGGGGCGGGCAATGAGCAGTTCTTC
TRBJ2-6	TRBV9	.	.	18	CASSVGGTVGSGANVLTF	TGTGCCAGCAGCGTAGGCGGGACAGTGGGGTCTGGGGCCAACGTCCTGACTTTC
TRBJ2-7	TRBV20-1	.	TRBD2	12	CSAREEGTIQYF	TGCAGTGCTAGAGAGGAAGGGACTATTCAGTACTTC
TRBJ2-1	TRBV5-1	.	TRBD1	16	CASSLARQGAVDEQFF	TGCGCCAGCAGCTTGGCCAGACAGGGGGCGGTGGATGAGCAGTTCTTC
TRBJ2-7	TRBV28	.	.	12	CASRGWGIEQYF	TGTGCCAGCAGAGGATGGGGCATTGAGCAGTACTTC
TRBJ2-5	TRBV6-2/TRBV6-3	many	.	12	CASRGQQETQYF	TGTGCCAGCAGAGGACAACAAGAGACCCAGTACTTC
TRBJ1-2	TRBV29-1	few	TRBD1	16	CSVESWAGDRNYGYTF	TGCAGCGTTGAAAGTTGGGCAGGGGACAGAAACTATGGCTACACCTTC
TRBJ2-3	TRBV6-2/TRBV6-3	once	.	14	CASRLRASADTQYF	TGTGCCAGCAGACTGAGGGCGTCGGCAGATACGCAGTATTTT
TRBJ1-2	TRBV20-1	.	.	11	CSARGTGGYTF	TGCAGTGCTAGAGGCACAGGGGGCTACACCTTC
TRBJ2-5	TRBV10-3	.	TRBD1	16	CAISESWTGAYNEQYF	TGTGCCATCAGTGAGTCGTGGACAGGGGCCTACAATGAGCAGTACTTC
TRBJ2-7	TRBV27	.	.	15	CASMWGGPSSHEQYF	TGTGCCAGCATGTGGGGGGGCCCCAGCTCCCACGAGCAGTACTTC
TRBJ2-5	TRBV28	.	TRBD2	14	CATFTGGTGNEQYF	TGTGCCACCTTCACGGGGGGAACTGGCAATGAGCAGTACTTC
TRBJ1-5	TRBV5-5	.	TRBD1	16	CASSLAGQGLGQPQHF	TGTGCCAGCAGCTTGGCGGGACAGGGCCTGGGTCAGCCCCAGCATTTT
TRBJ2-7	TRBV10-3	.	.	11	CAISEHGEQYF	TGTGCCATCAGCGAGCACGGCGAGCAGTACTTC
TRBJ2-7	TRBV14	.	.	16	CASSRSRTPVRYEQYF	TGTGCCAGCAGTCGTTCGCGGACGCCGGTTAGGTACGAGCAGTACTTC
TRBJ2-3	TRBV24-1	.	.	14	CATSDLRRQDTQYF	TGTGCCACCAGTGATTTGCGCCGACAGGATACGCAGTATTTT
TRBJ2-3	TRBV11-2	.	.	15	CASSIQWEGTDTQYF	TGTGCCAGCAGCATCCAGTGGGAGGGCACAGATACGCAGTATTTT
TRBJ1-2	TRBV7-2	few	.	14	CASSPEITPDGYTF	TGTGCCAGCAGCCCAGAGATTACTCCAGATGGCTACACCTTC
TRBJ2-7	TRBV4-3	few	.	13	CASSQDPRYEQYF	TGCGCCAGCAGCCAAGATCCCAGGTACGAGCAGTACTTC
TRBJ2-1	TRBV6-6	few	TRBD2	15	CASRTSGGPINEQFF	TGTGCCAGCAGGACAAGCGGGGGGCCTATCAATGAGCAGTTCTTC
TRBJ2-7	TRBV20-1	.	.	15	CSAMPGQTFSYEQYF	TGCAGTGCTATGCCCGGGCAGACCTTCTCCTACGAGCAGTACTTC
TRBJ2-6	TRBV20-1	.	.	13	CSALTDRANVLTF	TGCAGTGCCCTGACCGACCGAGCCAACGTCCTGACTTTC
TRBJ2-5	TRBV24-1	.	TRBD2	15	CATSDPSGGSETQYF	TGTGCCACCAGTGATCCGAGCGGGGGGAGCGAGACCCAGTACTTC
TRBJ2-5	TRBV20-1	.	.	15	CSARGTGPVQETQYF	TGCAGTGCTAGGGGTACAGGGCCGGTGCAAGAGACCCAGTACTTC
TRBJ2-1	TRBV6-2/TRBV6-3	once	.	15	CASRRARASYNEQFF	TGTGCCAGCAGAAGGGCCAGGGCGTCCTACAATGAGCAGTTCTTC
TRBJ2-7	TRBV6-5	.	TRBD2	16	CASSYKRTSIFHEQYF	TGTGCCAGCAGTTATAAAAGGACTAGTATTTTCCACGAGCAGTACTTC
TRBJ2-3	TRBV7-2	.	.	14	CASSLYRHTDTQYF	TGTGCCAGCAGCTTATATAGGCACACAGATACGCAGTATTTT
TRBJ2-5	TRBV27	.	.	13	CASSDSIQETQYF	TGTGCCAGCAGTGACTCCATACAAGAGACCCAGTACTTC
TRBJ1-2	TRBV29-1	.	TRBD1	16	CSGLLLDRGLGYGYTF	TGCAGCGGTTTGTTACTGGACAGGGGGCTGGGGTATGGCTACACCTTC
TRBJ1-1	TRBV6-2/TRBV6-3	few	TRBD1	14	CASSPGTRQGKAFF	TGTGCCAGCAGCCCTGGAACAAGACAGGGGAAAGCTTTCTTT
TRBJ1-5	TRBV6-2/TRBV6-3	.	TRBD1	17	CASSVLTGTASNQPRHF	TGTGCCAGCAGCGTCTTAACCGGGACAGCTAGCAATCAGCCCCGGCATTTT
TRBJ2-5	TRBV6-5	.	TRBD1	15	CASSYSTGGPETQYF	TGTGCCAGCAGTTACTCAACAGGGGGCCCAGAGACCCAGTACTTC
TRBJ1-5	TRBV6-6	.	TRBD1	14	CASRGDRYNPPQHF	TGTGCCAGCAGGGGGGACAGATACAATCCGCCCCAGCATTTT